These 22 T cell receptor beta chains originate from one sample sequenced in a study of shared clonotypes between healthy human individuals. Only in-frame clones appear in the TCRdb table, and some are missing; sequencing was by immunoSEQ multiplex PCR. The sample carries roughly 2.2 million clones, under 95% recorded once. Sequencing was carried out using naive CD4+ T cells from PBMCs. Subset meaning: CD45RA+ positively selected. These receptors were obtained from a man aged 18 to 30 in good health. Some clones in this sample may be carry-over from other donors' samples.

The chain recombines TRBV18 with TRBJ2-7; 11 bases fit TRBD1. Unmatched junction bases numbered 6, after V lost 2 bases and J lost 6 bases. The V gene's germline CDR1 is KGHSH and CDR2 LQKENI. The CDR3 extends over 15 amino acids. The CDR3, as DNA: TGTGCCAGCTCACCATCTCGGACAGGGGGCTTCGAGCAGTACTTC. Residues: CASSPSRTGGFEQYF.

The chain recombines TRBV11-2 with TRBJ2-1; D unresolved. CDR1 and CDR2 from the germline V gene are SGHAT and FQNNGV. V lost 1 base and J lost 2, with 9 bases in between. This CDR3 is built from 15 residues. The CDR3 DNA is TGTGCCAGCAGCTTAGTGGTAGGCCCCTACAATGAGCAGTTCTTC. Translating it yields CASSLVVGPYNEQFF.

CDR3 DNA sequence: TGTGCCAGCAGCCAAGATCCTGTGGTAGCGGGAGGGCCAGGAGATACGCAGTATTTT. It specifies CASSQDPVVAGGPGDTQYF. The chain uses TRBV4-2 and TRBJ2-3; 11 bases are shared with TRBD2. Germline CDR1 LGHNA, CDR2 YNFKEQ. J gave up 5 bases and V 0 bases, and 13 bases lay outside the gene matches. The CDR3 loop spans 19 amino acids.

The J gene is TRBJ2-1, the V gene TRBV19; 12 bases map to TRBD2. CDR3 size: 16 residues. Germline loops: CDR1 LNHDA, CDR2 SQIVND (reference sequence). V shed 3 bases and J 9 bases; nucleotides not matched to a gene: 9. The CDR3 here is CASSMGRGTSGLEQFF. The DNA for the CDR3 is TGTGCCAGTAGTATGGGTAGGGGGACTAGCGGGCTTGAGCAGTTCTTC.

This CDR3 reads CASSQEAGWGYTF. In nucleotides, the CDR3 is TGTGCCAGCAGCCAGGAGGCTGGGTGGGGCTACACCTTC. The chain recombines TRBV7-8 with TRBJ1-2; D is ambiguous. The CDR3 length is 13 residues. Trimming removed 5 bases from V and 8 bases from J, with 15 bases in between. Germline CDR1 reads SGHVS; CDR2 reads FQNEAQ.

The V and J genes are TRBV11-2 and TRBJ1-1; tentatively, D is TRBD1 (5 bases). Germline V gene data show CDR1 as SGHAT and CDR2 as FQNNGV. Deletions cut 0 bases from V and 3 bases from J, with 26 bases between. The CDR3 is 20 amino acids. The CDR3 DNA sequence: TGTGCCAGCAGCTTAGATTGGGGTTGGGGTGACCGAGGGGAGGACACTGAAGCTTTCTTT. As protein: CASSLDWGWGDRGEDTEAFF.

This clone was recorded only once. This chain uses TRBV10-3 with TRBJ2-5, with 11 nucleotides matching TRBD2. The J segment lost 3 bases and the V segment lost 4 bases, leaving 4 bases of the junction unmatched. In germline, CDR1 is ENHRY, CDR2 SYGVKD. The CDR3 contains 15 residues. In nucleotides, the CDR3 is TGTGCCATCAGTGTTGGTAGCGGGAGGGAAGAGACCCAGTACTTC. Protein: CAISVGSGREETQYF.

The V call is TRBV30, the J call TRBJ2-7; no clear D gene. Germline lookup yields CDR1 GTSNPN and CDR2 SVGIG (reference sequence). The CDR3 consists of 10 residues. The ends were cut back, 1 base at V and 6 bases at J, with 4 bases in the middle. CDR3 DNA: TGTGCCTGGAGTGAAAGCGAGCAGTACTTC. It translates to CAWSESEQYF.

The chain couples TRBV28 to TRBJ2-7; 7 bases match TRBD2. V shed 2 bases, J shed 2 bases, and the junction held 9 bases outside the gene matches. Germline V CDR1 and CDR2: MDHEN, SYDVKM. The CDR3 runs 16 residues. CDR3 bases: TGTGCCAGCAGTTTAACCCCTCGGGGGGTAACCTACGAGCAGTACTTC. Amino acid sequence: CASSLTPRGVTYEQYF.

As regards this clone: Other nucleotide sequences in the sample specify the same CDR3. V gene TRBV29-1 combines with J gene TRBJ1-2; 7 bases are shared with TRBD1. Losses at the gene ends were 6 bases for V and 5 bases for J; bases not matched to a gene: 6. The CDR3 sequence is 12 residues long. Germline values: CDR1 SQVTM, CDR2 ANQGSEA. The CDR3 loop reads CSVEDRLYGYTF. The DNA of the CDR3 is TGCAGCGTAGAGGACAGGCTTTATGGCTACACCTTC.

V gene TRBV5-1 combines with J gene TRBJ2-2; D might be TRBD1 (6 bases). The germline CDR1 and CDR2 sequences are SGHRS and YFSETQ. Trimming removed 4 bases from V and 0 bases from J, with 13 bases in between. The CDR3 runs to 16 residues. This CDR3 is CASSLIGGPNTGELFF. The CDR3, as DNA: TGCGCCAGCAGCCTCATAGGGGGACCGAACACCGGGGAGCTGTTTTTT.

DNA for the CDR3: TGTGCCAGCAGCCCAGAGACAGGGCGCGGCTATGGCTACACCTTC. This codes for CASSPETGRGYGYTF. The chain has TRBV7-9 and TRBJ1-2; 7 bases are a match to TRBD1. The CDR3 runs to 15 residues. J lost 4 bases, V lost 5 bases, and 10 bases had no gene match. The germline V gene has CDR1 SEHNR and CDR2 FQNEAQ (reference sequence).

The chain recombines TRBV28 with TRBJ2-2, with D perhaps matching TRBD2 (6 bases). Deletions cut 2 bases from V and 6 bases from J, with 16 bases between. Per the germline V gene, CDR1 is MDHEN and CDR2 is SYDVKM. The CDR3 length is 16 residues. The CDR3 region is CASSLPDTGGAGELFF. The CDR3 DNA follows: TGTGCCAGCAGTTTACCGGACACCGGCGGGGCCGGGGAGCTGTTTTTT.

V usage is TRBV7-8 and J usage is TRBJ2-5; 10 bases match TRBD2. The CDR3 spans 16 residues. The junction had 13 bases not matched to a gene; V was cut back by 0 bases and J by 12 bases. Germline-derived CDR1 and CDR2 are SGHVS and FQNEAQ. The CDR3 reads CASSLALRASGSAEYF. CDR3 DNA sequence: TGTGCCAGCAGCTTAGCGCTGAGGGCTAGCGGGAGCGCGGAGTACTTC.

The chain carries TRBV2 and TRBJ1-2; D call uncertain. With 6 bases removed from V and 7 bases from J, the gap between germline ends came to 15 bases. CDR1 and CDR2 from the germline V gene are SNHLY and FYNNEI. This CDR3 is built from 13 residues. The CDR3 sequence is CASSSGPESGYTF. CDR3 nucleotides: TGTGCCAGCAGCTCCGGGCCAGAAAGTGGCTACACCTTC.

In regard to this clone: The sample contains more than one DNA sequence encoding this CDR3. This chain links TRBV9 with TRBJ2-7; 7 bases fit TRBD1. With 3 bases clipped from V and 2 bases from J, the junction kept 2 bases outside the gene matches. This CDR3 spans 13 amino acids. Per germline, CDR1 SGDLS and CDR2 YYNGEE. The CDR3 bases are TGTGCCAGCAGCGCTGGACAGGCCTACGAGCAGTACTTC. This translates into CASSAGQAYEQYF.

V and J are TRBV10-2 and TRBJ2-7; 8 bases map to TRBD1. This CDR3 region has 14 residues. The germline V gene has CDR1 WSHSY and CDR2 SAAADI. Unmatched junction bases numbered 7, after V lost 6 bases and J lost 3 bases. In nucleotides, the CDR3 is TGCGCCAGCAGGGAACAGGGGGGAGGCTACGAGCAGTACTTC. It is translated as CASREQGGGYEQYF.

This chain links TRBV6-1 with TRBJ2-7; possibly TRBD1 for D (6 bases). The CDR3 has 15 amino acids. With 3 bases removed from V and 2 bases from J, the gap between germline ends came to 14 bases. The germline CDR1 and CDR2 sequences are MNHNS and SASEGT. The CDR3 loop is CASSDAGTRPYEQYF. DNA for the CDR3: TGTGCCAGCAGTGACGCTGGGACACGGCCCTACGAGCAGTACTTC.

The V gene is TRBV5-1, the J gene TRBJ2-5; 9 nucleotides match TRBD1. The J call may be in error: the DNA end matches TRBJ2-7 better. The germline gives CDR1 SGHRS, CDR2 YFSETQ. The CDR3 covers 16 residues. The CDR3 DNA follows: TGCGCCAGCAGCTTGGCCGGACAGGGGCGTACCTACGAGCAGTACTTC. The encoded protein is CASSLAGQGRTYEQYF.

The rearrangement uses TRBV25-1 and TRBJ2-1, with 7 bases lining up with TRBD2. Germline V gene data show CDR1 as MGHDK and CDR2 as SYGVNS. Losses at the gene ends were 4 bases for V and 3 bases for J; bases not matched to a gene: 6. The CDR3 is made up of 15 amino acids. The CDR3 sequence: CASSVTGLLYNEQFF. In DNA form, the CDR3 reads TGTGCCAGCAGTGTTACGGGACTACTCTACAATGAGCAGTTCTTC.

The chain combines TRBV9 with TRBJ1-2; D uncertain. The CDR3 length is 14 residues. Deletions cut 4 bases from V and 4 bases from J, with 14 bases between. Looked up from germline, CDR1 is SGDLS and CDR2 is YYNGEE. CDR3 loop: CASSSIGPRYGYTF. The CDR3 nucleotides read TGTGCCAGCAGCTCAATCGGACCCCGCTATGGCTACACCTTC.

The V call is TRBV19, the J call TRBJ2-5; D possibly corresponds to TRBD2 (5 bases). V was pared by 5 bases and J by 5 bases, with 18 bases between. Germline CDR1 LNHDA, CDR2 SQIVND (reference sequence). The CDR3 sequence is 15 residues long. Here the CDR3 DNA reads TGTGCCAGTAGTCCGGACTTCCCCCGTCGGGAGACCCAGTACTTC. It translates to CASSPDFPRRETQYF.